Presented here are 17 T cell receptor beta chains from one specimen sequenced in a study of OX40 agonist ivuxolimab in advanced cancers. Produced via immunoSEQ multiplex PCR; TCRdb's table is partial and in-frame only. The sample has more than 40,000 clones; roughly 90% are singletons. The sequencing here drew on CD4+ or CD8+ T cells sorted from blood, taken in a trial of the OX40 agonist ivuxolimab. The receptors here all came from an adult with an advanced solid tumor such as melanoma, head and neck, liver or kidney cancer.

The chain carries TRBV6-1 and TRBJ2-2; the match to TRBD1 covers 7 bases. The V segment lost 7 bases and the J segment 7 bases; nucleotides outside the gene matches: 6. The CDR3 is 13 residues long. Looked up from germline, CDR1 is MNHNS and CDR2 is SASEGT. CDR3: CASISRQGGELFF. CDR3 nucleotides: TGTGCCAGCATCTCTAGACAGGGCGGGGAGCTGTTTTTT.

This sequence joins TRBV10-2 and TRBJ2-1; tentatively, D is TRBD2 (6 bases). This CDR3 has 14 amino acids. Germline-derived CDR1 and CDR2 are WSHSY and SAAADI. V lost 7 bases and J lost 5, with 15 bases in between. CDR3 DNA sequence: TGCGCCAGCAAAGACGGGACTCAGCACAATGAGCAGTTCTTC. This translates into CASKDGTQHNEQFF.

V usage is TRBV5-5 and J usage is TRBJ1-2, with D possibly being TRBD1 (5 bases). Looked up from germline, CDR1 is SGHKS and CDR2 is YYEKEE (reference sequence). There are 14 residues in the CDR3. V dropped 3 bases and J dropped 4 bases, with 13 bases sitting between them. CDR3 sequence (DNA): TGTGCCAGCAGCTCACCGACAGCGATCTATGGCTACACCTTC. Its protein is CASSSPTAIYGYTF.

The chain joins TRBV7-2 to TRBJ1-5; possible D gene TRBD1, 5 bases. The germline CDR1 and CDR2 sequences are SGHTA and FQGNSA. The CDR3 contains 17 residues. The V end was cut by 0 bases, the J end by 2 bases, with 14 bases between. CDR3 protein: CASSLAAGRGRNQPQHF. DNA of the CDR3: TGTGCCAGCAGCTTAGCGGCAGGGCGAGGGCGCAATCAGCCCCAGCATTTT.

The chain is built from TRBV6-5 and TRBJ2-3; perhaps TRBD2 as D (7 bases). The V gene's germline CDR1 is MNHEY and CDR2 SVGAGI. V lost 6 bases to trimming and J lost 8 bases, with 15 bases between them. The CDR3 loop spans 13 amino acids. The CDR3 sequence is CASRTKGGGTQYF. The DNA of the CDR3 is TGTGCCAGCAGAACAAAGGGGGGGGGTACGCAGTATTTT.

CDR3 bases: TGTGCCAGCAGCGGCAGACAGGGTTCCTACGAGCAGTACTTC. Translated, it gives CASSGRQGSYEQYF. The chain has TRBV11-2 and TRBJ2-7; 7 positions match TRBD1. The CDR3 sequence is 14 residues long. V lost 5 bases, J lost 1 base, and 5 bases stayed unmatched. Germline V gene data show CDR1 as SGHAT and CDR2 as FQNNGV. The full variable domain, in which reference TRBV11-2 and TRBJ2-7 provide the parts outside the CDR3, is EAGVAQSPRYKIIEKRQSVAFWCNPISGHATLYWYQQILGQGPKLLIQFQNNGVVDDSQLPKDRFSAERLKGVDSTLKIQPAKLEDSAVYLCASSGRQGSYEQYFGPGTRLTVT.

This chain links TRBV19 with TRBJ2-5; perhaps TRBD2 as D (5 bases). V dropped 7 bases and J dropped 5 bases, with 14 bases sitting between them. Germline V lookup: CDR1 LNHDA, CDR2 SQIVND (reference sequence). CDR3 length: 13 amino acids. The CDR3 DNA follows: TGTGCCAGTAAAGTAGAGGGAATCGAGACCCAGTACTTC. Translating gives CASKVEGIETQYF.

The V gene is TRBV7-6, the J gene TRBJ2-2, with TRBD2 identical over 7 bases. CDR1 and CDR2 from the germline V gene are SGHVS and FNYEAQ. V trimming: 5 bases; J trimming: 9 bases; junction bases outside the gene matches: 9. The CDR3 totals 14 residues. CDR3 region: CASSTGTTSRELFF. DNA of the CDR3: TGTGCCAGCAGCACCGGGACTACCTCCCGGGAGCTGTTTTTT.

The gene calls are TRBV7-6 and TRBJ1-4; D gene unclear. In germline, CDR1 is SGHVS, CDR2 FNYEAQ. The CDR3 extends over 15 amino acids. Trimming took 1 base from V and 6 from J, leaving 12 bases between them. The CDR3 loop is CASSLGGHIDEKLFF. CDR3 DNA sequence: TGTGCCAGCAGCTTAGGAGGCCATATCGATGAAAAACTGTTTTTT.

This clone has just a few counts. The chain combines TRBV20-1 with TRBJ1-1; D remains ambiguous. V lost 5 bases and J lost 9, with 13 bases in between. Germline CDR1 reads DFQATT; CDR2 reads SNEGSKA (reference sequence). The CDR3 has 11 residues. For the CDR3, the DNA is TGCAGTGCTTTTTCCAAGCACAAAGCTTTCTTT. Encoded protein: CSAFSKHKAFF.

The J gene is TRBJ2-7, the V gene TRBV7-2; TRBD2 aligns across 9 bases. Germline CDR1 and CDR2: SGHTA and FQGNSA. This CDR3 comprises 14 residues. The V and J ends lost 3 bases and 4 bases, in that order; junction bases with no gene match: 4. The DNA of the CDR3 is TGTGCCAGCAGCTTGGACGCGGGAGGGTACGAGCAGTACTTC. Its translation: CASSLDAGGYEQYF. Full variable domain (rest looked up from reference TRBV7-2 and TRBJ2-7): GAGVSQSPSNKVTEKGKDVELRCDPISGHTALYWYRQSLGQGLEFLIYFQGNSAPDKSGLPSDRFSAERTGGSVSTLTIQRTQQEDSAVYLCASSLDAGGYEQYFGPGTRLTVT.

V usage is TRBV7-9 and J usage is TRBJ2-1; D perhaps matches TRBD2 (5 bases). Germline V lookup: CDR1 SEHNR, CDR2 FQNEAQ (reference sequence). V lost 5 bases to trimming and J lost 1 base, with 15 bases between them. CDR3 length: 16 residues. The DNA of the CDR3 is TGTGCCAGCAGCCGCTTAGAGGGTGAATCCTACAATGAGCAGTTCTTC. This encodes CASSRLEGESYNEQFF.

The chain recombines TRBV4-2 with TRBJ2-2, with D hard to call. Trimming removed 7 bases from V and 7 bases from J, with 13 bases in between. The CDR3 sequence is 13 residues long. Per germline, CDR1 LGHNA and CDR2 YNFKEQ. This chain's CDR3 is CASTRPGVGELFF. CDR3 sequence (DNA): TGTGCCAGCACGCGACCTGGAGTCGGGGAGCTGTTTTTT.

The chain links TRBV19 to TRBJ2-1; a weak D match, TRBD1 (6 bases). V was clipped by 7 bases and J by 0 bases, with 16 bases between them. The CDR3 loop spans 16 amino acids. Per the germline V gene, CDR1 is LNHDA and CDR2 is SQIVND (reference sequence). The CDR3 region is CASTPRQASSYNEQFF. The CDR3 bases are TGTGCCAGTACTCCTCGACAGGCTAGCTCCTACAATGAGCAGTTCTTC.

This clone was observed a single time. V is TRBV10-3 and J is TRBJ2-2, with 8 bases matching TRBD2. The CDR3 covers 16 residues. CDR1 is ENHRY, CDR2 SYGVKD, per germline. The J segment lost 6 bases and the V segment lost 7 bases, leaving 13 bases of the junction unmatched. CDR3 coding DNA: TGTGCCATCAACGAGTTTAACGGCGGGAGGCCCGGGGAGCTGTTTTTT. Protein product: CAINEFNGGRPGELFF.

This clone was seen a single time. The chain couples TRBV5-6 to TRBJ2-7; tentative D call: TRBD2 (6 bases). The CDR3 has 15 residues. V was pared by 2 bases and J by 1 base, with 13 bases between. In germline, CDR1 is SGHDT, CDR2 YYEEEE. This chain's CDR3 is CASSFRLAFSYEQYF. CDR3 DNA sequence: TGTGCCAGCAGCTTTCGGCTAGCGTTTTCCTACGAGCAGTACTTC.

This clone was found a few times. This chain joins TRBV6-1 and TRBJ1-5; D unresolved. This CDR3 spans 13 amino acids. Trimming pared 5 bases from V and 4 bases from J, leaving 9 bases between. Germline lookup yields CDR1 MNHNS and CDR2 SASEGT. The CDR3 coding sequence is TGTGCCAGCAGTAATGATAGAAATCAGCCCCAGCATTTT. Residues: CASSNDRNQPQHF.